Listed below are T cell receptor beta chains from one sample, sequenced in a study of cytomegalovirus exposure and HLA in healthy donors. The method was immunoSEQ multiplex PCR; TCRdb's version includes in-frame clones alone and lacks a portion of them. The table shows 120,000 or so clones, with around 76% occurring only once. The sample taken for sequencing was PBMCs. The receptors here all came from a man aged 30 to 45 in good health and CMV-seropositive. The CDR3 runs from the conserved cysteine through the conserved F or W. D genes are given only for firm matches. Some rows mark clone size as missing; the rest say once, few, many or name a class of expanded clone.

D | size | J | V | DNA | CDR3
NA | few | TRBJ2-7 | TRBV27 | TGTGCCAGCAGTTTAACGGCAGGTGGCGACGAGCAGTACTTC | CASSLTAGGDEQYF
TRBD2 | NA | TRBJ2-5 | TRBV27 | TGTGCCAGCAGTGACAAAGCGGGGGGGAAAGAGACCCAGTACTTC | CASSDKAGGKETQYF
NA | NA | TRBJ1-1 | TRBV29-1 | TGCAGCGTTGTAAGACAAAGAAAGACTGAAGCTTTCTTT | CSVVRQRKTEAFF
NA | NA | TRBJ1-2 | TRBV6-6 | TGTGCCAGCAGCGAAGGGGGAAAAATGAGCTATGGCTACACCTTC | CASSEGGKMSYGYTF
TRBD2 | few | TRBJ2-1 | TRBV19 | TGTGCCAGTAGGGGGACTAGCGGGGGGTACAATGAGCAGTTCTTC | CASRGTSGGYNEQFF
NA | few | TRBJ1-2 | TRBV4-2 | TGTGCCAGCAGCCACAGGGATAACTATGGCTACACCTTC | CASSHRDNYGYTF
TRBD1 | NA | TRBJ2-3 | TRBV7-2 | TGTGCCAGCAGCTTTAGTGGGGACAGGCAAGAGTTT | CASSFSGDRQEF
NA | NA | TRBJ2-1 | TRBV11-2 | TGTGCCAGCAGCTTAGATCAGAGACTATCCCATGAGCAGTTCTTC | CASSLDQRLSHEQFF
TRBD1 | NA | TRBJ2-7 | TRBV7-8 | TGTGCCAGCAGCCCGGGCCGACAGGGGACCTACCACGAGCAGTACTTC | CASSPGRQGTYHEQYF
TRBD1 | NA | TRBJ1-1 | TRBV9 | TGTGCCAGCAGCGTAGAGCCAGGGGGTATAACTGAAGCTTTCTTT | CASSVEPGGITEAFF
TRBD1 | NA | TRBJ2-5 | TRBV7-6 | TGTGCCAGCGCGCCCGGGACAGGAAATACCCAAGAGACCCAGTACTTC | CASAPGTGNTQETQYF
NA | once | TRBJ1-4 | TRBV9 | TGTGCCAGCAGCCCCAATGGAAGGGGTAATGAAAAACTGTTTTTT | CASSPNGRGNEKLFF
TRBD1 | NA | TRBJ2-5 | TRBV9 | TGTGCCAGCAGCGTGGGGGACAGGGGTTGGGAGACCCAGTACTTC | CASSVGDRGWETQYF
NA | once | TRBJ1-3 | TRBV9 | TGTGCCAGCAGCGAGTGGGGAGCAGGAAACACCATATATTTT | CASSEWGAGNTIYF
TRBD1 | NA | TRBJ1-1 | TRBV11-2 | TGTGCCAGCAGCTTAGTTTATCGGGACAGCCTCCTAAGGAACACTGAAGCTTTCTTT | CASSLVYRDSLLRNTEAFF
NA | NA | TRBJ1-5 | TRBV28 | TGTGCCAGCACCCCACGGACAGCTTATAGCAATCAGCCCCAGCATTTT | CASTPRTAYSNQPQHF
NA | NA | TRBJ1-5 | TRBV10-2 | TGCGCCAGCAGTCCCAGGCGTTATAGCAATCAGCCCCAGCATTTT | CASSPRRYSNQPQHF
NA | once | TRBJ1-1 | TRBV30 | TGTGCCTGGTCTAATCAGGGTAACACTGAAGCTTTCTTT | CAWSNQGNTEAFF
TRBD1 | NA | TRBJ2-7 | TRBV2 | TGTGCCAGCAGCAGGGACAGACGGTACGAGCAGTACTTC | CASSRDRRYEQYF
TRBD2 | NA | TRBJ2-3 | TRBV4-3 | TGCGCCAGCAGCCAAGTATTTAGACTAGCGGGGGGCTACGGAAGCACAGATACGCAGTATTTT | CASSQVFRLAGGYGSTDTQYF
NA | NA | TRBJ1-1 | TRBV5-1 | TGCGCCAGCAATACGGGACACAACACTGAAGCTTTCTTT | CASNTGHNTEAFF
TRBD1 | NA | TRBJ2-7 | TRBV5-6 | TGTGCCAGCAGTACCGGGACAGGGGCCTACGAGCAGTACTTC | CASSTGTGAYEQYF
NA | NA | TRBJ2-3 | TRBV13 | TGTGCCAGCAGCCCCCGCTCCCGGGGTCTGGTTAGCACAGATACGCAGTATTTT | CASSPRSRGLVSTDTQYF
NA | NA | TRBJ2-4 | TRBV15 | TGTGCCACCAGCGGACCAACAGGGTTGGGAAACATTCAGTACTTC | CATSGPTGLGNIQYF
TRBD1 | NA | TRBJ2-7 | TRBV6-5 | TGTGCCAGCAGGCCCTTCGAGGGGGCCGGCTACGAGCAGTACTTC | CASRPFEGAGYEQYF
TRBD1 | few | TRBJ1-2 | TRBV11-2 | TGTGCCAGCAGTTCACCTGGCAGGGGGTCGGATGGCTACACCTTC | CASSSPGRGSDGYTF
NA | NA | TRBJ1-2 | TRBV27 | TGTGCCAGCAGGAGAGACCCAGGGCGCGATGTTGGCTACACCTTC | CASRRDPGRDVGYTF
TRBD2 | NA | TRBJ2-4 | TRBV2 | TGTGCCAGCAGTCAAGGGACTAGCGGCATTCAGTACTTC | CASSQGTSGIQYF
NA | NA | TRBJ1-1 | TRBV27 | TGTGCCAGCAGTCCGAAGGGGGGGCGAATGAACACTGAAGCTTTCTTT | CASSPKGGRMNTEAFF
TRBD1 | few | TRBJ1-5 | TRBV7-9 | TGTGCCAGCAGGGCCCAGGACAGGGGGCTATCCAATCAGCCCCAGCATTTT | CASRAQDRGLSNQPQHF
TRBD2 | NA | TRBJ2-7 | TRBV9 | TGTGCCAGCAGCGTAGGTGGGGGGGGCTCCTACGAGCAGTACTTC | CASSVGGGGSYEQYF
NA | NA | TRBJ1-5 | TRBV11-2 | TGTGCCAGCAGCTTAGGTTGGGGGCTGGATCAGCCCCAGCATTTT | CASSLGWGLDQPQHF
TRBD2 | once | TRBJ2-7 | TRBV30 | TGTGCCTGGAGTGGCGGGGGGACCACCTACGAGCAGTACTTC | CAWSGGGTTYEQYF
NA | NA | TRBJ2-5 | TRBV18 | TGTGCCAGCTCACCACCCATCAGCCAAGAGACCCAGTACTTC | CASSPPISQETQYF
NA | NA | TRBJ1-3 | TRBV2 | TGTGCCAGCAGCCCTCCCTTCCCTGGAAACACCATATATTTT | CASSPPFPGNTIYF
NA | NA | TRBJ2-2 | TRBV7-9 | TGTGCCAGCACTTCGGAGACCGGGGAGCTGTTTTTT | CASTSETGELFF
TRBD1 | NA | TRBJ1-2 | TRBV6-1 | TGTGCCAGCACTGAGGGGGCCTACAGGGTGGATGATGGCTACACCTTC | CASTEGAYRVDDGYTF
TRBD2 | NA | TRBJ2-7 | TRBV6-5 | TGTGCCAGCAAGGTGGGAGGGTTTGGGTCCTACGAGCAGTACTTC | CASKVGGFGSYEQYF
NA | once | TRBJ2-6 | TRBV29-1 | TGCAGCGTGGGGGACACCTTACTCTCTGGGGCCAACGTCCTGACTTTC | CSVGDTLLSGANVLTF
NA | NA | TRBJ2-5 | TRBV7-6 | TGTGCCAGCAGCTTGTCTGCGGGAGAGACCCAGTACTTC | CASSLSAGETQYF
NA | once | TRBJ2-7 | TRBV10-3 | TGTGCCATCAGTGAGGGCAGCTCCTACGAGCAGTACTTC | CAISEGSSYEQYF
TRBD2 | NA | TRBJ2-3 | TRBV29-1 | TGCAGCGTTGAATTAGGGGCCCCCACGGGACTAGCGGGGCTGGATACGCAGTATTTT | CSVELGAPTGLAGLDTQYF
NA | few | TRBJ1-1 | TRBV2 | TGTGCCAGCAGGGGAGAGGGGGAGGAAGCTTTCTTT | CASRGEGEEAFF
NA | NA | TRBJ2-2 | TRBV6-5 | TGTGCCAGCAGTTCCGGGGCGAACACCGGGGAGCTGTTTTTT | CASSSGANTGELFF
NA | NA | TRBJ1-3 | TRBV4-1 | TGCGCCAGCAGCCACGGAGAGGGAAACACCATATATTTT | CASSHGEGNTIYF
TRBD1 | NA | TRBJ1-2 | TRBV7-2 | TGTGCCAGCAGCTTATCCCCAACATCAGGGGGCGGTATTTCTGGCTACACCTTC | CASSLSPTSGGGISGYTF
TRBD2 | NA | TRBJ2-1 | TRBV7-2 | TGTGCCAGCAGCTTAGCACTAGCGGGGGTTGAGCAGTTCTTC | CASSLALAGVEQFF
TRBD2 | NA | TRBJ2-7 | TRBV19 | TGTGCCAGTAGTATCGCGGGGGTCTACGAGCAGTACTTC | CASSIAGVYEQYF
NA | NA | TRBJ1-2 | TRBV9 | TGTGCCAGCAGCGTAGACCCTTCCTTACCTATGTATGGCTACACCTTC | CASSVDPSLPMYGYTF
TRBD1 | NA | TRBJ2-7 | TRBV6-5 | TGTGCCAGCAGTACACGGGACAGCAACGAGCAGTACTTC | CASSTRDSNEQYF
TRBD1 | few | TRBJ1-6 | TRBV19 | TGTGCCAGTACAACAGGGGTCGGTAATTCACCCCTCCACTTT | CASTTGVGNSPLHF
NA | NA | TRBJ1-1 | TRBV6-5 | TGTGCCAGCAGTTACTCGGGACTGGGGAACACTGAAGCTTTCTTT | CASSYSGLGNTEAFF
NA | few | TRBJ1-5 | TRBV7-7 | TGTGCCAGCAGCTTAGGGGACACCTCTAGCAATCAGCCCCAGCATTTT | CASSLGDTSSNQPQHF
NA | NA | TRBJ2-7 | TRBV9 | TGTGCCAGCAGCGTAGAGGGGGACACAAGGGAGCAGTACTTC | CASSVEGDTREQYF
NA | NA | TRBJ1-2 | TRBV4-2 | TGTGCCAGCAGCCAAGTAGGGGCCTATGGCTACACCTTC | CASSQVGAYGYTF
NA | NA | TRBJ2-3 | TRBV11-2 | TGTGCCAGCAGCTTTGGGAGAGGGCACACAGATACGCAGTATTTT | CASSFGRGHTDTQYF
NA | NA | TRBJ2-5 | TRBV5-6 | TGTGCCAGCAGCTTGCCGAGGACAGCTGTCGGAGAGACCCAGTACTTC | CASSLPRTAVGETQYF
NA | NA | TRBJ2-7 | TRBV11-2 | TGTGCCAGCAGCTCCCTAATCGTATCCTACGAGCAGTACTTC | CASSSLIVSYEQYF
TRBD2 | NA | TRBJ2-1 | TRBV7-8 | TGTGCCAGCAGCTTAGTGTTCGGACTAGCGGCCCCGAGGGAGCAGTTCTTC | CASSLVFGLAAPREQFF